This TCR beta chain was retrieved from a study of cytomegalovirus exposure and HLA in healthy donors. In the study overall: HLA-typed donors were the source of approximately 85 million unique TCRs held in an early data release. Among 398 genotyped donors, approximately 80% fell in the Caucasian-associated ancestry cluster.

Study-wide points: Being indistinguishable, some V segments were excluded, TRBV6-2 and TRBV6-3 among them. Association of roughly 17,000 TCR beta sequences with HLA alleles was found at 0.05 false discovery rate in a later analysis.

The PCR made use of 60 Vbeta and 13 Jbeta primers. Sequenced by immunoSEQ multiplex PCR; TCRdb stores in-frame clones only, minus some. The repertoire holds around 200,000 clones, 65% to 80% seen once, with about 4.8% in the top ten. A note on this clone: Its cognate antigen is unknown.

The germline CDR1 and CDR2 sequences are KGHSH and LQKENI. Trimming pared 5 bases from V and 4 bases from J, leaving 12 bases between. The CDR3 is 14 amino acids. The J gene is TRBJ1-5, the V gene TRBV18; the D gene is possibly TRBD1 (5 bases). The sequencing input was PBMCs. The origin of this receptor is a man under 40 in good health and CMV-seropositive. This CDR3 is CASSFSGGNQPQHF. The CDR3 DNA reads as TGTGCCAGCTCATTTAGCGGGGGGAATCAGCCCCAGCATTTT. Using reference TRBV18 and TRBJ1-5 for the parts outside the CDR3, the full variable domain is NAGVMQNPRHLVRRRGQEARLRCSPMKGHSHVYWYRQLPEEGLKFMVYLQKENIIDESGMPKERFSAEFPKEGPSILRIQQVVRGDSAAYFCASSFSGGNQPQHFGDGTRLSIL.